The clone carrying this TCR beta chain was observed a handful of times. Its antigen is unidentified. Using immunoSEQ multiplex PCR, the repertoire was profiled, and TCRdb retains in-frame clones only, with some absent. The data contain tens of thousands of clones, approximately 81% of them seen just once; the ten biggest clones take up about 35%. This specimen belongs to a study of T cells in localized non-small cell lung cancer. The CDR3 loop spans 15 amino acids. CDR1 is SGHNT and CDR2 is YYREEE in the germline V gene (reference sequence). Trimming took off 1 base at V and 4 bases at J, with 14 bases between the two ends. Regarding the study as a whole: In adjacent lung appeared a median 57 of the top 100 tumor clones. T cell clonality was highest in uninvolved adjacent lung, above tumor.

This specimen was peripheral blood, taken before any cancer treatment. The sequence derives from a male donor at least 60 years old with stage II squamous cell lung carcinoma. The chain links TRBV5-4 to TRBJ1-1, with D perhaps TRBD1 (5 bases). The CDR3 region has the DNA TGTGCCAGCAGCTTGTTCCAGACGGGACGCACTGAAGCTTTCTTT. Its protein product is CASSLFQTGRTEAFF.